The present entry profiles one TCR beta chain with its context. V lost 2 bases and J 0 bases, leaving 11 bases between the germline ends. The germline V gene encodes CDR1 MNHNS and CDR2 SASEGT. The CDR3 spans 16 residues. The data belong to a study of blood T cell repertoires in COVID-19. The method was immunoSEQ multiplex PCR; TCRdb's version includes in-frame clones alone and lacks a portion of them. In the table there are some 41,000 clones, around 80% of which are singletons. Material for sequencing was peripheral blood. The sequence came from a man aged 35 to 55 with active or convalescent COVID-19. This rearrangement joins TRBV6-1 to TRBJ1-3; D unclear. CDR3: CASSEMGTNSGNTIYF. CDR3 bases: TGTGCCAGCAGTGAAATGGGCACCAACTCTGGAAACACCATATATTTT.